Following are 23 T cell receptor beta chains from one sample sequenced in a study of identical twins. TCRdb independently ran MiXCR on the 5' RACE reads; one entry per CDR3 protein. The table has about 340,000 distinct CDR3 sequences, 9% to 15% seen once. The data were also submitted as part of a second study, on yellow fever vaccine responses in identical twins.

The specimen was CD8+ T cells sorted from blood. The source is a woman younger than 35 in good health.

The chain couples TRBV20-1 to TRBJ2-1; the match to TRBD1 covers 11 bases. The CDR3 covers 20 residues. CDR1 DFQATT and CDR2 SNEGSKA come from the germline V gene (reference sequence). V gave up 1 base and J gave up 7 bases; unmatched junction bases: 21. This chain's CDR3 is CSARAPPVGGQGAFTNEQFF. CDR3 nucleotides: TGCAGTGCTAGAGCGCCCCCTGTAGGTGGACAGGGGGCCTTTACTAATGAGCAGTTCTTC.

This clonotype showed up just a few times. This sequence joins TRBV5-1 and TRBJ2-3, with 10 bases that match TRBD2. Germline CDR1 and CDR2: SGHRS and YFSETQ. This CDR3 contains 16 residues. Trimming cost V 4 bases and J 3 bases; bases outside gene matches: 8. The CDR3 loop reads CASSPRVAGGTDTQYF. Here the CDR3 DNA reads TGCGCCAGCAGCCCGAGGGTAGCGGGAGGTACAGATACGCAGTATTTT. The full variable domain, rest sourced from reference TRBV5-1 and TRBJ2-3, is KAGVTQTPRYLIKTRGQQVTLSCSPISGHRSVSWYQQTPGQGLQFLFEYFSETQRNKGNFPGRFSGRQFSNSRSEMNVSTLELGDSALYLCASSPRVAGGTDTQYFGPGTRLTVL.

This clonotype was observed a handful of times. This chain uses TRBV4-1 with TRBJ2-7; TRBD2 matches 8 bases. CDR3 length: 16 amino acids. V dropped 0 bases and J dropped 3; count of bases not matched to a gene: 7. CDR1 is MGHRA and CDR2 is YSYEKL in the germline V gene. CDR3 sequence: CASSQDSGGRSYEQYF. Written as DNA, the CDR3 is TGCGCCAGCAGCCAAGATTCCGGCGGGAGGAGCTACGAGCAGTACTTC.

This sequence joins TRBV28 and TRBJ2-3; 9 bases fit TRBD2. Germline V lookup: CDR1 MDHEN, CDR2 SYDVKM. The length of the CDR3 is 14 residues. V lost 10 bases, J lost 6 bases, and 11 bases stayed unmatched. The CDR3 sequence is CATREREVWDTQYF. The DNA of the CDR3 is TGTGCCACCCGCGAGCGGGAGGTTTGGGATACGCAGTATTTT.

The chain uses TRBV7-6 and TRBJ2-3; 8 positions match TRBD2. In germline, CDR1 is SGHVS, CDR2 FNYEAQ. This CDR3 has 15 amino acids. Germline trimming cut 0 bases from V and 8 bases from J; bases unmatched to any gene: 7. The CDR3 loop is CASSLASGSEGTQYF. The CDR3 DNA reads as TGTGCCAGCAGCTTAGCGAGCGGGAGTGAGGGTACGCAGTATTTT.

This clonotype was seen a few times. V gene TRBV12-3 or TRBV12-4 combines with J gene TRBJ1-1; D is undetermined. V lost 4 bases, J lost 10 bases, and 13 bases lay in between. The CDR3 has 12 amino acids. CDR3 coding DNA: TGTGCCAGCAGTTACCGGGCCCCGGGAGCTTTCTTT. Protein product: CASSYRAPGAFF.

The chain couples TRBV6-1 to TRBJ2-7; no clear D gene. Trimming shortened V by 6 bases and J by 3 bases, and 24 bases separated the two germline ends. The CDR3 runs to 17 residues. Germline values: CDR1 MNHNS, CDR2 SASEGT. CDR3 coding DNA: TGTGCCAGCAGGCTAGTGCAGTGGTCAGAGGTTGGCTACGAGCAGTACTTC. Translating it yields CASRLVQWSEVGYEQYF.

The V and J genes are TRBV20-1 and TRBJ2-1; D gene unclear. The CDR3 is 11 residues long. V lost 3 bases and J 9 bases, leaving 9 bases between the germline ends. The V gene's germline CDR1 is DFQATT and CDR2 SNEGSKA (reference sequence). The DNA for the CDR3 is TGCAGTGCTAGGTTTGGGGTTGAGCAGTTCTTC. Protein: CSARFGVEQFF.

This sequence joins TRBV13 and TRBJ1-4; weak D call: TRBD1 (5 bases). V lost 4 bases, J lost 4 bases, and 13 bases lay in between. The germline gives CDR1 PRHDT, CDR2 FYEKMQ (reference sequence). The CDR3 loop spans 15 amino acids. The CDR3 loop reads CASSSRARFNEKLFF. The CDR3 DNA sequence: TGTGCCAGCAGCTCCAGGGCGCGGTTTAATGAAAAACTGTTTTTT.

The CDR3 DNA follows: TGTGGCGTTCTAGCAGAGGATGGCCACGAGCAGTACTTC. The encoded protein is CGVLAEDGHEQYF. The gene calls are TRBV11-2 and TRBJ2-7, with a possible D match to TRBD2 (5 bases). The length of the CDR3 is 13 residues. The V gene's germline CDR1 is SGHAT and CDR2 FQNNGV.

This clonotype was counted a few times. This sequence joins TRBV15 and TRBJ1-1, with TRBD1 matching 7 bases. J was trimmed by 2 bases and V by 3 bases; bases with no gene match: 6. Per germline, CDR1 LNHNV and CDR2 YYDKDF (reference sequence). This CDR3 contains 15 residues. This CDR3 is CATSSKRQGNTEAFF. The CDR3, as DNA: TGTGCCACCAGCAGCAAACGACAGGGAAACACTGAAGCTTTCTTT.

This rearrangement joins TRBV6-1 to TRBJ2-1; 12 nucleotides align to TRBD2. This CDR3 spans 15 amino acids. Germline CDR1 is MNHNS and CDR2 is SASEGT. V trimming: 6 bases; J trimming: 6 bases; junction bases outside the gene matches: 6. CDR3 protein: CASRLELAGGNEQFF. The CDR3 coding sequence is TGTGCCAGCAGGTTGGAACTAGCGGGGGGCAATGAGCAGTTCTTC.

A word on this clonotype: A read error may account for a junction end that differs from germline. This rearrangement joins TRBV20-1 to TRBJ1-1, with 7 bases lining up with TRBD1. The CDR3 spans 13 residues. Germline V lookup: CDR1 DFQATT, CDR2 SNEGSKA (reference sequence). The CDR3 protein is CSARDYGDRMGFF. In DNA form, the CDR3 reads TGCAGTGCTAGAGATTACGGGGACAGAATGGGTTTTTTT.

This clonotype has a handful of counts. The chain has TRBV20-1 and TRBJ2-1, with D perhaps TRBD1 (6 bases). The ends were cut back, 5 bases at V and 4 bases at J, with 15 bases in the middle. This CDR3 is 14 amino acids long. Germline CDR1 DFQATT, CDR2 SNEGSKA (reference sequence). CDR3 sequence: CSAPFGDIYNEQFF. The CDR3 coding sequence is TGCAGTGCTCCTTTTGGGGACATTTACAATGAGCAGTTCTTC.

The V call is TRBV27, the J call TRBJ2-1; 8 bases line up with TRBD2. Germline-derived CDR1 and CDR2 are MNHEY and SMNVEV (reference sequence). Trimming took 8 bases from V and 9 from J; bases not matched to a gene: 18. CDR3 length: 16 residues. This CDR3 reads CASGRAGVLAGGEQFF. The CDR3, as DNA: TGTGCCAGCGGTCGGGCGGGAGTCCTAGCGGGTGGTGAGCAGTTCTTC.

The chain has TRBV6-5 and TRBJ1-1, with 7 bases lining up with TRBD1. V lost 1 base, J lost 0 bases, and 2 bases stayed unmatched. The germline V gene has CDR1 MNHEY and CDR2 SVGAGI. This CDR3 region has 15 residues. The CDR3 sequence: CASSYYGQVNTEAFF. The CDR3 coding sequence is TGTGCCAGCAGTTACTACGGACAGGTGAACACTGAAGCTTTCTTT.

The sample holds many counts of this clonotype. This rearrangement joins TRBV5-1 to TRBJ2-7; D uncertain. V was trimmed by 4 bases and J by 1 base, leaving 18 bases between them. From germline, CDR1 is SGHRS and CDR2 YFSETQ. The CDR3 runs to 16 residues. This CDR3 reads CASSPGVTTISYEQYF. CDR3 nucleotide sequence: TGCGCCAGCAGCCCAGGAGTTACAACAATTTCCTACGAGCAGTACTTC.

The chain links TRBV4-2 to TRBJ2-7; the D call may be TRBD1 or TRBD2 (6 bases each). Trimming pared 0 bases from V and 0 bases from J, leaving 12 bases between. This CDR3 has 16 residues. Germline lookup yields CDR1 LGHNA and CDR2 YNFKEQ. CDR3 amino acids: CASSQEGGGASYEQYF. The CDR3, as DNA: TGTGCCAGCAGCCAAGAGGGGGGCGGAGCCTCCTACGAGCAGTACTTC.

This clonotype was recorded at least ten times. The rearrangement links TRBV2 to TRBJ2-1; TRBD2 might be the D (5 bases). With 0 bases removed from V and 8 bases from J, the gap between germline ends came to 8 bases. Per the germline V gene, CDR1 is SNHLY and CDR2 is FYNNEI. The CDR3 loop spans 13 amino acids. The CDR3 region has the DNA TGTGCCAGCAGTGAAGCTGAGGGTGATGAGCAGTTCTTC. Residues: CASSEAEGDEQFF. Full variable domain (rest looked up from reference TRBV2 and TRBJ2-1): EPEVTQTPSHQVTQMGQEVILRCVPISNHLYFYWYRQILGQKVEFLVSFYNNEISEKSEIFDDQFSVERPDGSNFTLKIRSTKLEDSAMYFCASSEAEGDEQFFGPGTRLTVL.

In its sample, this clonotype was seen many times. V usage is TRBV12-3 or TRBV12-4 and J usage is TRBJ2-5; tentative D call: TRBD2 (6 bases). The V end was cut by 7 bases, the J end by 0 bases, with 12 bases between. The CDR3 covers 14 residues. DNA for the CDR3: TGTGCCAGCATGGACGGAGGGCACCAAGAGACCCAGTACTTC. It yields the protein CASMDGGHQETQYF.

This chain joins TRBV13 and TRBJ2-6; TRBD1 might be the D (5 bases). Trimming took 3 bases from V and 4 from J, leaving 10 bases between them. Germline CDR1 and CDR2: PRHDT and FYEKMQ (reference sequence). The CDR3 is made up of 15 amino acids. In nucleotides, the CDR3 is TGTGCCAGCAGCTTGCAGGGTCTGGGGGCCAACGTCCTGACTTTC. This gives the protein CASSLQGLGANVLTF.

This clonotype has more than one count but fewer than ten. The rearrangement links TRBV10-3 to TRBJ1-2; the D is unclear. The CDR3 is 12 amino acids. The V end was cut by 3 bases, the J end by 8 bases, with 10 bases between. CDR1 is ENHRY and CDR2 is SYGVKD in the germline V gene. CDR3 amino acids: CAISEVGPGYTF. The CDR3 DNA reads TGTGCCATCAGTGAAGTAGGGCCCGGCTACACCTTC.

This chain connects TRBV20-1 to TRBJ2-7, with D perhaps TRBD2 (5 bases). Germline-derived CDR1 and CDR2 are DFQATT and SNEGSKA (reference sequence). With 0 bases removed from V and 4 bases from J, the gap between germline ends came to 22 bases. The CDR3 has 17 residues. As DNA, the CDR3 is TGCAGTGCTAGAGACCCGGGATCCCGGATAGGACCTTACGAGCAGTACTTC. Protein sequence: CSARDPGSRIGPYEQYF.